This TCR beta chain was observed in a study of cytomegalovirus exposure and HLA in healthy donors. As concerns this clone: The antigen is not known.

Primers for the PCR totalled 60 Vbeta and 13 Jbeta. Here immunoSEQ multiplex PCR was the method, and the copy in TCRdb shows in-frame clones only, minus some. The data hold about 260,000 clones, with 84% observed a single time. It was healthy bone marrow donors who served as donors. CDR1 and CDR2 (germline): MNHNY, SVGAGI (reference sequence). The CDR3 covers 14 residues. The V and J ends lost 3 bases and 10 bases, in that order; junction bases with no gene match: 4. Study results and caveats: It was likely that a cluster of highly shared sequence variants was a sequencing artifact. Immune exposure information comprised only CMV serostatus. Exclusion as indistinguishable affected some V segments, including TRBV6-2 and TRBV6-3.

The specimen was PBMCs. This TCR derives from a woman in her thirties or forties in good health and CMV-seropositive. The chain joins TRBV6-6 to TRBJ2-1, with 12 bases identical to TRBD2. CDR3 nucleotides: TGTGCCAGCAGTTATGGGGGGACTAGCGGGGAGCAGTTCTTC. Its translation is CASSYGGTSGEQFF.